The entry that follows covers one T cell receptor beta chain sequence. Its antigen is currently not known. Base qualities are not provided; no much larger clone lies one nucleotide away. The record originates from a study of blood T cells in healthy people across ages (dated by TCRdb to the mid-2010s). Notes on the research overall: In model experiments, template switching captured about one uniquely barcoded TCR beta cDNA molecule for every two T cells. Two additional independent replicas of 1 million unique cDNA reads from the same blood draw were analyzed for two donors (one aged 18 to 29 and one aged 80 or older). Using deep sequencing normalized with unique cDNA molecular identifiers, the study measured how TCR beta repertoire diversity changes with age. Four age groups were formed from the donors: young (average about 17 years), middle-aged (more than 35), aged (62) and long-lived (about 80). To avoid experimental bias, donors of different ages were randomly spread across the sequencing lanes.

Donors were a few dozen systemically healthy Caucasian individuals from Russia aged roughly 6 to 90 years. Around 9.7 milliliters of peripheral blood were collected from each donor into EDTA-treated Vacutainer tubes. Ficoll-Paque density-gradient centrifugation was used to isolate PBMCs, with at least 6.5 million per sample. Trizol reagent was used to extract total RNA from the PBMCs, yielding at least 5.5 micrograms per sample. For every donor, an aliquot of PBMCs went through flow cytometry to measure the percentages of naive CD45RAhigh/CD27high T cells. Library generation was performed with 5' RACE. Instrument used: Illumina HiSeq 2500. A second PCR of roughly 7 to 11 cycles was run with a J-beta primer mix and a sample-barcoded 5' primer. A unique molecular identifier was introduced onto each TCR beta cDNA molecule by a template-switch 5' adaptor carrying 12 random nucleotides. At least 2.5 million CDR3-containing paired-end reads were obtained from each sample. All of the RNA was converted into first-strand cDNA using the Mint cDNA synthesis kit, with a TRBC-specific oligonucleotide serving as the primer. All cDNA was treated with uracil-DNA glycosylase and then went through a first 18-cycle PCR with the universal primers M1SS and BC2_uni_R. Processing in the source paper ran as follows. For normalization, 1 million high-quality reads were randomly selected from each sample, with every read carrying a distinct molecular identifier. Instead of being binned into consensus sequences, reads with shared molecular identifiers were discarded. MiTCR, with a Q25 quality threshold and the strictest error-elimination algorithm, was used for CDR3 identification, clonotype clustering and error correction. A nonparametric unseen species model using Euler transformation provided a lower-bound estimate of total TCR beta diversity. TCRdb itself trimmed the public reads at Q25 with fastp, ran MiXCR and retained productive beta chains. CDR3 protein duplicates are merged, each entry listing the most common genes and DNA. The V and J calls follow TCRdb's processing rather than the paper's. In all, the sample holds around 800,000 distinct CDR3 sequences, and approximately 65% of those were seen once. The top ten constitute 25% to 35% of the sample.

Results and caveats for the whole study, not just this receptor: Bulk unsorted PBMC profiling prevented conclusive comparison of naive and antigen-experienced compartments. Estimates of total diversity based on one million sequenced T cells were regarded as lower bounds and as underestimates. Because the CMV infection status of the donors was unknown, age-related changes in expanded clonotypes may potentially have been confounded. There was a strong correlation between observed TCR beta diversity and the percentage of naive T cells measured by flow cytometry. Observed TCR beta diversity per million T cells fell roughly linearly with age, and a significant reduction was already apparent by age roughly 40. Compared with the aged group, the long-lived group had more naive CD4+ T cells, fewer expanded clones and increased TCR diversity, a pattern suggesting age selection.

Source material: blood. The receptor comes from a man aged 30 to 39 in good health.

The CDR3 reads CSPKEALFTDTQYF. In nucleotide form, the sequence is TGCAGCCCAAAGGAGGCTCTATTCACAGATACGCAGTATTTT. The V and J segments used are TRBV20-1 and TRBJ2-3; perhaps TRBD2 is the D gene, with 5 bases matching. The CDR3 spans 14 residues, from the cysteine through the phenylalanine. Only CDR3 DNA is held: 42 bases, read in frame from base 1. CDR1 and CDR2 are drawn from the germline V gene (reference sequence): DFQATT, SNEGSKA.